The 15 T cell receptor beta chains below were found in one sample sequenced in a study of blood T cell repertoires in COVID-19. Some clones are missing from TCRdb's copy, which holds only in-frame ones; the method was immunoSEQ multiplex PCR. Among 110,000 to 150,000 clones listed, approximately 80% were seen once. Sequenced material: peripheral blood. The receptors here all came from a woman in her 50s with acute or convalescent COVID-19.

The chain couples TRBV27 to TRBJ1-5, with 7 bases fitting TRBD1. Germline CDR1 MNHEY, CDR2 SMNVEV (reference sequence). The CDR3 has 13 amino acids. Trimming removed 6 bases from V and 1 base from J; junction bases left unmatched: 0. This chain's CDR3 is CASRTGSNQPQHF. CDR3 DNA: TGTGCCAGCAGGACAGGGAGCAATCAGCCCCAGCATTTT.

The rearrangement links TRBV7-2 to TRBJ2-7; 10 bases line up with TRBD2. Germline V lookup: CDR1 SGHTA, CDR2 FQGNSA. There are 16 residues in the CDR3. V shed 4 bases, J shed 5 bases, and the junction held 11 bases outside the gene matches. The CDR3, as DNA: TGTGCCAGCAGCTGGCCGAGCGGGGGGGTTTTACACGAGCAGTACTTC. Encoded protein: CASSWPSGGVLHEQYF.

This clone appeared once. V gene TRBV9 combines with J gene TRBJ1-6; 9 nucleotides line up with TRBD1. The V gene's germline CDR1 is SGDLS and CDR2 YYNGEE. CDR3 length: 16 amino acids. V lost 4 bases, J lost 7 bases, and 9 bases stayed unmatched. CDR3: CASSRTGGAGNSPLHF. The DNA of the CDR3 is TGTGCCAGCAGCAGAACAGGGGGCGCGGGGAATTCACCCCTCCACTTT. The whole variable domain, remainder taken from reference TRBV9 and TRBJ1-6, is DSGVTQTPKHLITATGQRVTLRCSPRSGDLSVYWYQQSLDQGLQFLIQYYNGEERAKGNILERFSAQQFPDLHSELNLSSLELGDSALYFCASSRTGGAGNSPLHFGNGTRLTVT.

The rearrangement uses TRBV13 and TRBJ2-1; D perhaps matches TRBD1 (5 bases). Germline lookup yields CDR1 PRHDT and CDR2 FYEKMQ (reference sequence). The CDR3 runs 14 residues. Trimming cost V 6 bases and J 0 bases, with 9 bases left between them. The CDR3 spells CASSWTSSYNEQFF. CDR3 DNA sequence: TGTGCCAGCAGTTGGACAAGCTCCTACAATGAGCAGTTCTTC.

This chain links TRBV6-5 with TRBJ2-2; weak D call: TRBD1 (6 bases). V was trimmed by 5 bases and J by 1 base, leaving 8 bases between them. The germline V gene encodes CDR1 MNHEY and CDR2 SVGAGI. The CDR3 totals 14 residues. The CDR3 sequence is CASSLQGNTGELFF. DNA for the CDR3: TGTGCCAGCAGTCTACAGGGGAACACCGGGGAGCTGTTTTTT.

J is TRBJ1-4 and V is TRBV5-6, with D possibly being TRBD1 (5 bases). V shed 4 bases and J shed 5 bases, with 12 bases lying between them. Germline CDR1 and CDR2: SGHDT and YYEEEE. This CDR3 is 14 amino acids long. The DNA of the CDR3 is TGTGCCAGCAGCCGAGGGGCGGGAAATGAAAAACTGTTTTTT. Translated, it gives CASSRGAGNEKLFF. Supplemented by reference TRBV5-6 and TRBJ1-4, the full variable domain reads DAGVTQSPTHLIKTRGQQVTLRCSPKSGHDTVSWYQQALGQGPQFIFQYYEEEERQRGNFPDRFSGHQFPNYSSELNVNALLLGDSALYLCASSRGAGNEKLFFGSGTQLSVL.

The CDR3 DNA sequence: TGTGCCAGTACTCTAGGCGGACAGGGGACACCCCTCCACTTT. Amino acids: CASTLGGQGTPLHF. The gene calls are TRBV19 and TRBJ1-6; 9 bases line up with TRBD1. The germline V gene has CDR1 LNHDA and CDR2 SQIVND (reference sequence). This CDR3 comprises 14 residues. V lost 7 bases and J lost 11; bases outside the gene matches: 9. The full variable domain, completed using reference TRBV19 and TRBJ1-6, is DGGITQSPKYLFRKEGQNVTLSCEQNLNHDAMYWYRQDPGQGLRLIYYSQIVNDFQKGDIAEGYSVSREKKESFPLTVTSAQKNPTAFYLCASTLGGQGTPLHFGNGTRLTVT.

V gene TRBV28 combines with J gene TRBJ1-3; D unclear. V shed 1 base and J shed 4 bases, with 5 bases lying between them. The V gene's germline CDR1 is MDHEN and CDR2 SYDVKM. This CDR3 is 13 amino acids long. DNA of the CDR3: TGTGCCAGCAGTTTATTACAGGGAAACACCATATATTTT. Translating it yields CASSLLQGNTIYF.

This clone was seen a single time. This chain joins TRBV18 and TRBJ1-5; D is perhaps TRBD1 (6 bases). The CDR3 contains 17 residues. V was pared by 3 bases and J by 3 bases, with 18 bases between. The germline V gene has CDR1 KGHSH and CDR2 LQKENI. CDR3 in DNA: TGTGCCAGCTCACCTCAATACCGGGGGGGGCTCAATCAGCCCCAGCATTTT. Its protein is CASSPQYRGGLNQPQHF.

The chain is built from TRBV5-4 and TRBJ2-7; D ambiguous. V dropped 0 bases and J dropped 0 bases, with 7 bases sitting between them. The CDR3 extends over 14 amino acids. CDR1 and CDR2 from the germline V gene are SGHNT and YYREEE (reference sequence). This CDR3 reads CASSLDSSSYEQYF. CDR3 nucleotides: TGTGCCAGCAGCTTGGACAGTTCCTCCTACGAGCAGTACTTC.

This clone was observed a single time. CDR3 sequence reads: CASSTPGELFF. The DNA of the CDR3 is TGCGCCAGCAGCACACCGGGGGAGCTGTTTTTT. This chain links TRBV5-1 with TRBJ2-2; D call uncertain. Trimming took off 4 bases at V and 8 bases at J, with 6 bases between the two ends. CDR1 and CDR2 (germline): SGHRS, YFSETQ. This CDR3 is built from 11 residues.

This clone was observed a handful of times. The CDR3 DNA reads TGTGCCAGCAGCCTCGCGGGGGGGAAGGAAAAACTGTTTTTT. It codes for CASSLAGGKEKLFF. The chain has TRBV7-2 and TRBJ1-4; possibly TRBD1 for D (5 bases). The CDR3 loop spans 14 amino acids. Trimming pared 5 bases from V and 8 bases from J, leaving 15 bases between. Germline CDR1 SGHTA, CDR2 FQGNSA.

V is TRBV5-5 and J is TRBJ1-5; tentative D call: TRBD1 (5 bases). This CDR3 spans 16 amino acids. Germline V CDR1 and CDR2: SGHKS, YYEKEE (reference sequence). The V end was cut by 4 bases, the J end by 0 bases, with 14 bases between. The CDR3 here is CASSPQTVNSNQPQHF. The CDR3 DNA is TGTGCCAGCAGCCCCCAGACAGTTAATAGCAATCAGCCCCAGCATTTT.

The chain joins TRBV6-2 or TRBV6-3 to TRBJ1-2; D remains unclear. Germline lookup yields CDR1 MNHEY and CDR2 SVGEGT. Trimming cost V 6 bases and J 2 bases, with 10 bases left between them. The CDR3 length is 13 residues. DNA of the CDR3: TGTGCCAGCAGCCCTTCCGGGAACTATGGCTACACCTTC. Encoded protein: CASSPSGNYGYTF.

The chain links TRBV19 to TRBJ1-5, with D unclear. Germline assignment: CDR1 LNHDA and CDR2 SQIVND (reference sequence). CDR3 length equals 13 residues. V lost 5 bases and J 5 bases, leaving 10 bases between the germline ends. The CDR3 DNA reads TGTGCCAGTAGTTGGCGAGGAGATCAGCCCCAGCATTTT. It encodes CASSWRGDQPQHF. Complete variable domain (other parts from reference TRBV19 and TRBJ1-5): DGGITQSPKYLFRKEGQNVTLSCEQNLNHDAMYWYRQDPGQGLRLIYYSQIVNDFQKGDIAEGYSVSREKKESFPLTVTSAQKNPTAFYLCASSWRGDQPQHFGDGTRLSIL.